These T cell receptor beta chains were read from a single sample in a study of T-cell reconstitution after alpha-beta-depleted transplantation in children. TCRdb redid the calling of the PCR reads with MiXCR, one entry per CDR3 protein. Of fewer than 550,000 distinct CDR3 sequences listed, about an eighth are singletons. The material was PBMCs, mostly from graft donor cells, obtained 180 days after TCRalphabeta/CD19-depleted stem cell transplant. All receptors derive from a female patient aged 2-9 years who had a stem cell transplant for aplastic anemia, so the T cells may come from the graft donor. The CDR3 runs from the conserved cysteine through the conserved F or W. The order of the fields is J gene, clone size, V gene, D gene, CDR3 protein, CDR3 DNA. The D gene is left open where the match is weak. Clone size is stated in some rows and not others, as once, few, many or a class when expanded.

j_call: TRBJ1-5; clone_size: -; v_call: TRBV19; d_call: -; cdr3_aa: CASSIENQPQHF; cdr3_nt: TGTGCCAGTAGTATAGAAAATCAGCCCCAGCATTTT
j_call: TRBJ2-1; clone_size: few; v_call: TRBV28; d_call: -; cdr3_aa: CASSLSRGRGNEQFF; cdr3_nt: TGTGCCAGCAGTTTATCCCGGGGGAGAGGCAATGAGCAGTTCTTC
j_call: TRBJ2-5; clone_size: -; v_call: TRBV28; d_call: -; cdr3_aa: CASSFVSRGETQYF; cdr3_nt: TGTGCCAGCAGTTTTGTTTCGAGGGGGGAGACCCAGTACTTC
j_call: TRBJ1-2; clone_size: -; v_call: TRBV7-9; d_call: -; cdr3_aa: CASSLPRPYGYTF; cdr3_nt: TGTGCCAGCAGCTTACCGAGACCCTATGGCTACACCTTC
j_call: TRBJ2-5; clone_size: -; v_call: TRBV27; d_call: -; cdr3_aa: CASNPSAGRYETQYF; cdr3_nt: TGTGCCAGCAACCCCTCCGCAGGGAGATACGAGACCCAGTACTTC
j_call: TRBJ2-3; clone_size: many; v_call: TRBV28; d_call: TRBD2; cdr3_aa: CATRLAGANTQYF; cdr3_nt: TGTGCCACCCGACTAGCGGGAGCAAATACGCAGTATTTT
j_call: TRBJ2-3; clone_size: few; v_call: TRBV18; d_call: -; cdr3_aa: CASSPPNSQGRSDTQYF; cdr3_nt: TGTGCCAGCTCACCACCGAACTCACAGGGACGGTCTGATACGCAGTATTTT
j_call: TRBJ2-1; clone_size: few; v_call: TRBV20-1; d_call: -; cdr3_aa: CSAPRWNEQFF; cdr3_nt: TGCAGTGCTCCTAGGTGGAATGAGCAGTTCTTC
j_call: TRBJ2-1; clone_size: few; v_call: TRBV7-2; d_call: -; cdr3_aa: CASSVVSNEQFF; cdr3_nt: TGTGCCAGCAGCGTGGTTAGCAATGAGCAGTTCTTC
j_call: TRBJ1-1; clone_size: few; v_call: TRBV5-6; d_call: -; cdr3_aa: CASSLVSGRRNTEAFF; cdr3_nt: TGTGCCAGCAGCTTGGTCTCGGGGCGGAGAAACACTGAAGCTTTCTTT
j_call: TRBJ1-2; clone_size: few; v_call: TRBV5-1; d_call: -; cdr3_aa: CASSSLSDPNYGYTF; cdr3_nt: TGCGCCAGCAGCTCGCTATCCGATCCTAACTATGGCTACACCTTC
j_call: TRBJ2-2; clone_size: few; v_call: TRBV6-5; d_call: TRBD2; cdr3_aa: CASSTSGRSTGELFF; cdr3_nt: TGTGCCAGCAGTACTAGCGGGAGGTCAACCGGGGAGCTGTTTTTT
j_call: TRBJ2-1; clone_size: many; v_call: TRBV7-2; d_call: -; cdr3_aa: CASSPVRYNEQFF; cdr3_nt: TGTGCCAGCAGCCCAGTCAGATACAATGAGCAGTTCTTC
j_call: TRBJ1-5; clone_size: -; v_call: TRBV7-2; d_call: -; cdr3_aa: CASSLERGPNQPQHF; cdr3_nt: TGTGCCAGCAGCTTAGAAAGGGGTCCAAATCAGCCCCAGCATTTT
j_call: TRBJ1-4; clone_size: few; v_call: TRBV7-2; d_call: -; cdr3_aa: CASSLGALGGRDEKLFF; cdr3_nt: TGTGCCAGCAGCTTAGGGGCCTTGGGGGGCCGCGATGAAAAACTGTTTTTT
j_call: TRBJ1-4; clone_size: few; v_call: TRBV6-5; d_call: -; cdr3_aa: CASSYRAHEIATNEKLFF; cdr3_nt: TGTGCCAGCAGTTACCGCGCCCATGAGATCGCAACTAATGAAAAACTGTTTTTT
j_call: TRBJ2-3; clone_size: -; v_call: TRBV18; d_call: -; cdr3_aa: CASSSTGSDTQYF; cdr3_nt: TGTGCCAGCTCGTCCACAGGGTCAGATACGCAGTATTTT
j_call: TRBJ1-1; clone_size: -; v_call: TRBV28; d_call: -; cdr3_aa: CASSTTGRRKAFF; cdr3_nt: TGTGCCAGCAGCACTACAGGGAGAAGGAAAGCTTTCTTT
j_call: TRBJ1-1; clone_size: -; v_call: TRBV29-1; d_call: -; cdr3_aa: CSVAPYVSRMSTEAFF; cdr3_nt: TGCAGCGTTGCCCCCTATGTCAGCCGTATGAGCACTGAAGCTTTCTTT
j_call: TRBJ2-3; clone_size: many; v_call: TRBV29-1; d_call: TRBD1; cdr3_aa: CSVVQGAGDTQYF; cdr3_nt: TGCAGCGTCGTACAGGGGGCGGGAGATACGCAGTATTTT
j_call: TRBJ1-5; clone_size: -; v_call: TRBV11-2; d_call: TRBD1; cdr3_aa: CASSRDRARPQHF; cdr3_nt: TGTGCCAGCAGCCGGGACAGGGCCAGGCCCCAGCATTTT
j_call: TRBJ2-1; clone_size: many; v_call: TRBV5-5; d_call: -; cdr3_aa: CASSFLDLNNNEQFF; cdr3_nt: TGTGCCAGCAGCTTTCTAGACCTGAACAACAATGAGCAGTTCTTC
j_call: TRBJ2-1; clone_size: few; v_call: TRBV20-1; d_call: TRBD1; cdr3_aa: CSATPGTVYTEQFF; cdr3_nt: TGCAGTGCTACGCCGGGGACAGTATACACTGAGCAGTTCTTC
j_call: TRBJ2-3; clone_size: many; v_call: TRBV5-5; d_call: TRBD2; cdr3_aa: CASSLALAGVDTQYF; cdr3_nt: TGTGCCAGCAGCTTGGCGCTAGCGGGAGTAGATACGCAGTATTTT
j_call: TRBJ2-2; clone_size: -; v_call: TRBV9; d_call: TRBD2; cdr3_aa: CASSPRTSGSGELFF; cdr3_nt: TGTGCCAGCAGCCCGCGGACTAGCGGGAGTGGGGAGCTGTTTTTT
j_call: TRBJ1-1; clone_size: many; v_call: TRBV20-1; d_call: TRBD1; cdr3_aa: CSAMDRATEAFF; cdr3_nt: TGCAGTGCTATGGACAGGGCAACTGAAGCTTTCTTT
j_call: TRBJ2-4; clone_size: few; v_call: TRBV28; d_call: -; cdr3_aa: CASSLRAGNIQYF; cdr3_nt: TGTGCCAGCAGTTTAAGGGCGGGAAACATTCAGTACTTC
j_call: TRBJ2-3; clone_size: -; v_call: TRBV5-1; d_call: TRBD1; cdr3_aa: CASSWNPRQGTDTQYF; cdr3_nt: TGCGCCAGCAGCTGGAATCCAAGACAGGGAACAGATACGCAGTATTTT
j_call: TRBJ2-7; clone_size: -; v_call: TRBV2; d_call: TRBD1; cdr3_aa: CASRMDRGAYEQYF; cdr3_nt: TGTGCCAGCAGGATGGACAGGGGGGCCTACGAGCAGTACTTC
j_call: TRBJ2-3; clone_size: few; v_call: TRBV5-1; d_call: -; cdr3_aa: CASSSGLGGQYF; cdr3_nt: TGCGCCAGCAGCTCGGGACTCGGGGGGCAGTATTTT
j_call: TRBJ1-1; clone_size: many; v_call: TRBV12-3/TRBV12-4; d_call: TRBD1; cdr3_aa: CASTRGQFTEAFF; cdr3_nt: TGTGCCAGCACTAGGGGGCAATTCACTGAAGCTTTCTTT
j_call: TRBJ2-4; clone_size: few; v_call: TRBV28; d_call: -; cdr3_aa: CAMKDRTKNIQYF; cdr3_nt: TGTGCCATGAAGGACCGGACCAAAAACATTCAGTACTTC
j_call: TRBJ1-5; clone_size: few; v_call: TRBV19; d_call: -; cdr3_aa: CASSRGFQPQHF; cdr3_nt: TGTGCCAGTAGTCGAGGGTTTCAGCCCCAGCATTTT
j_call: TRBJ2-1; clone_size: few; v_call: TRBV4-3; d_call: TRBD2; cdr3_aa: CASSPRVNSGSIYEQFF; cdr3_nt: TGCGCCAGCAGCCCAAGGGTGAATAGCGGGAGTATTTATGAGCAGTTCTTC
j_call: TRBJ2-7; clone_size: -; v_call: TRBV10-3; d_call: -; cdr3_aa: CAISDYWLGYEQYF; cdr3_nt: TGTGCCATCAGTGATTATTGGCTAGGGTACGAGCAGTACTTC
j_call: TRBJ2-5; clone_size: few; v_call: TRBV7-6; d_call: TRBD2; cdr3_aa: CASSLAPWAGGRQETQYF; cdr3_nt: TGTGCCAGCAGCTTAGCGCCGTGGGCGGGAGGCCGCCAAGAGACCCAGTACTTC
j_call: TRBJ2-3; clone_size: -; v_call: TRBV6-4; d_call: TRBD2; cdr3_aa: CASSDGDGREGRTDTQYF; cdr3_nt: TGTGCCAGCAGCGACGGGGACGGGAGGGAGGGCCGCACAGATACGCAGTATTTT
j_call: TRBJ2-3; clone_size: once; v_call: TRBV13; d_call: -; cdr3_aa: CASRERVNTDTQYF; cdr3_nt: TGTGCCAGCAGAGAAAGGGTGAACACAGATACGCAGTATTTT
j_call: TRBJ2-7; clone_size: few; v_call: TRBV20-1; d_call: -; cdr3_aa: CSAGTSSYEQYF; cdr3_nt: TGCAGTGCTGGGACCTCTAGCTACGAGCAGTACTTC
j_call: TRBJ2-5; clone_size: -; v_call: TRBV5-1; d_call: TRBD1; cdr3_aa: CASSPVRQGARPYQETQYF; cdr3_nt: TGCGCCAGCAGCCCCGTTCGACAGGGGGCTAGACCCTACCAAGAGACCCAGTACTTC
j_call: TRBJ2-5; clone_size: few; v_call: TRBV7-9; d_call: -; cdr3_aa: CASRPPGTETQYF; cdr3_nt: TGTGCCAGCAGACCGCCTGGTACGGAGACCCAGTACTTC
j_call: TRBJ2-1; clone_size: few; v_call: TRBV20-1; d_call: -; cdr3_aa: CSALRAALNNEQFF; cdr3_nt: TGCAGTGCTCTCCGGGCCGCGCTAAACAATGAGCAGTTCTTC
j_call: TRBJ2-5; clone_size: -; v_call: TRBV10-3; d_call: -; cdr3_aa: CAISGFRGRKTQYF; cdr3_nt: TGTGCCATCAGTGGGTTCCGGGGTCGGAAGACCCAGTACTTC
j_call: TRBJ1-1; clone_size: -; v_call: TRBV12-3/TRBV12-4; d_call: -; cdr3_aa: CASHVWGGPVEAFF; cdr3_nt: TGTGCCAGCCACGTATGGGGGGGCCCGGTTGAAGCTTTCTTT
j_call: TRBJ2-5; clone_size: -; v_call: TRBV5-1; d_call: TRBD2; cdr3_aa: CASGGRGGEETQYF; cdr3_nt: TGCGCCAGCGGCGGACGGGGGGGGGAAGAGACCCAGTACTTC
j_call: TRBJ1-3; clone_size: -; v_call: TRBV12-3/TRBV12-4; d_call: -; cdr3_aa: CASSSTGRSSGNTIYF; cdr3_nt: TGTGCCAGCAGTTCAACGGGACGGAGCTCTGGAAACACCATATATTTT
j_call: TRBJ2-2; clone_size: -; v_call: TRBV7-7; d_call: TRBD1; cdr3_aa: CASSSGQGRAGELFF; cdr3_nt: TGTGCCAGCAGCTCAGGACAGGGTCGGGCCGGGGAGCTGTTTTTT
j_call: TRBJ2-5; clone_size: many; v_call: TRBV5-1; d_call: TRBD1; cdr3_aa: CASSLTGDAETQYF; cdr3_nt: TGCGCCAGCAGCTTGACAGGGGACGCCGAGACCCAGTACTTC
j_call: TRBJ2-7; clone_size: few; v_call: TRBV20-1; d_call: TRBD1; cdr3_aa: CSASRTGGYEQYF; cdr3_nt: TGCAGTGCTTCACGGACAGGGGGCTACGAGCAGTACTTC
j_call: TRBJ2-1; clone_size: -; v_call: TRBV4-3; d_call: -; cdr3_aa: CASSPLLLRNEQFF; cdr3_nt: TGCGCCAGCAGCCCCCTGCTCTTGAGGAATGAGCAGTTCTTC
j_call: TRBJ1-1; clone_size: many; v_call: TRBV7-9; d_call: -; cdr3_aa: CASSRSGGPTPGAFF; cdr3_nt: TGTGCCAGCAGCCGATCCGGGGGCCCCACCCCCGGGGCTTTCTTT
j_call: TRBJ2-7; clone_size: few; v_call: TRBV12-3/TRBV12-4; d_call: -; cdr3_aa: CASSFGASYEQYF; cdr3_nt: TGTGCCAGCAGTTTCGGGGCCTCCTACGAGCAGTACTTC
j_call: TRBJ1-2; clone_size: few; v_call: TRBV12-3/TRBV12-4; d_call: -; cdr3_aa: CASNTGGSRYGYTF; cdr3_nt: TGTGCCAGCAACACGGGAGGTTCTAGATATGGCTACACCTTC
j_call: TRBJ1-2; clone_size: few; v_call: TRBV29-1; d_call: -; cdr3_aa: CSATKGYRAGPDGYTF; cdr3_nt: TGCAGCGCCACAAAGGGGTATCGTGCCGGGCCAGATGGCTACACCTTC
j_call: TRBJ1-5; clone_size: -; v_call: TRBV6-5; d_call: -; cdr3_aa: CASSYQFNQPQHF; cdr3_nt: TGTGCCAGCAGTTATCAGTTCAATCAGCCCCAGCATTTT
j_call: TRBJ1-2; clone_size: many; v_call: TRBV12-3/TRBV12-4; d_call: -; cdr3_aa: CASSRMTGYTF; cdr3_nt: TGTGCCAGCAGTAGGATGACTGGCTACACCTTC
j_call: TRBJ2-3; clone_size: few; v_call: TRBV5-5; d_call: -; cdr3_aa: CASSFPDSTDTQYF; cdr3_nt: TGTGCCAGCAGCTTCCCAGACTCCACAGATACGCAGTATTTT
j_call: TRBJ2-3; clone_size: few; v_call: TRBV19; d_call: -; cdr3_aa: CASSPGPLSDTQYF; cdr3_nt: TGTGCCAGTAGCCCGGGACCCCTGTCGGATACGCAGTATTTT
j_call: TRBJ2-3; clone_size: -; v_call: TRBV23-1; d_call: -; cdr3_aa: CASSLGTVCCTDTQYF; cdr3_nt: TGCGCCAGCAGTCTCGGGACCGTTTGCTGCACAGATACGCAGTATTTT
j_call: TRBJ2-1; clone_size: few; v_call: TRBV12-3/TRBV12-4; d_call: -; cdr3_aa: CASIHGTSYNEQFF; cdr3_nt: TGTGCCAGCATTCACGGGACATCCTACAATGAGCAGTTCTTC